The TCR beta chain under discussion was sequenced for a study of CD8 T cells in Susac syndrome. This clonotype was counted once. Roughly 0.5 to 1 ug RNA was reverse transcribed with random hexamers. It was immunoSEQ multiplex PCR that amplified TCR beta CDR3 across 54 Vbeta and 13 Jbeta. TCRdb recomputed calls from the immunoSEQ multiplex PCR reads with MiXCR, one row per CDR3 protein. The table records about 210,000 distinct CDR3 sequences, roughly 96% of them present only once. The CDR3 contains 13 residues. The ends were cut back, 7 bases at V and 0 bases at J, with 7 bases in the middle. TEMRA cells were FACS-enriched, with CD8+ and CD4+ T cells isolated negatively.

The receptor's source is a human donor in good health. The chain has TRBV12-3 or TRBV12-4 and TRBJ1-5; D call uncertain. The sequenced material came from CD4+ T cells from PBMCs. The CDR3 region is CASTSNSNQPQHF. For the CDR3, the DNA is TGTGCCAGCACCTCTAATAGCAATCAGCCCCAGCATTTT.